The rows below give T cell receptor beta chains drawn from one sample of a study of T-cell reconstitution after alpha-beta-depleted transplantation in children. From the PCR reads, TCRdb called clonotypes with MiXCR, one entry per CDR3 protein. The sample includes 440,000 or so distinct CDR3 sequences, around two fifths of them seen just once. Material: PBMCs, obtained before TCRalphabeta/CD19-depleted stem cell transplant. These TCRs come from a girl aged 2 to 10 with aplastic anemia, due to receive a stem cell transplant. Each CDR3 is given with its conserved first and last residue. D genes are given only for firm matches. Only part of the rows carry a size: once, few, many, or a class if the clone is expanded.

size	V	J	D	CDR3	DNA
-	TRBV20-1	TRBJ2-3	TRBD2	CSARGLAGEESAADTQYF	TGCAGTGCTAGAGGGCTAGCGGGAGAAGAATCGGCCGCAGATACCCAGTATTTT
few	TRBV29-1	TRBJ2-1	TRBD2	CSVEGAGGPDEQFF	TGCAGCGTTGAAGGAGCGGGGGGGCCTGATGAGCAGTTCTTC
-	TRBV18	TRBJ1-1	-	CASSPRGRLGDTEAFF	TGTGCCAGCTCACCACGGGGAAGGCTGGGGGACACTGAAGCTTTCTTT
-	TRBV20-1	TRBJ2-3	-	CSALGTASTDTQYF	TGCAGTGCTCTTGGGACGGCTAGCACAGATACGCAGTATTTT
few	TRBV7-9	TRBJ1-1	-	CASRRDGSNTEAFF	TGTGCCAGCAGGCGGGACGGATCGAACACTGAAGCTTTCTTT
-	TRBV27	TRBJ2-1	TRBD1	CASSFRGQGLGNEQFF	TGTGCCAGCAGTTTCCGGGGACAGGGGTTGGGCAATGAGCAGTTCTTC
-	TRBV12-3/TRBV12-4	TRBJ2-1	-	CASKPGGTGSRDEQFF	TGTGCCAGCAAACCTGGGGGTACGGGATCTAGAGATGAGCAGTTCTTC
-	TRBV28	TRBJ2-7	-	CASSWAGGLGNEQYF	TGTGCCAGCAGTTGGGCCGGGGGCCTCGGGAACGAGCAGTACTTC
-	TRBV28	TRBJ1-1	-	CASTQGRGTEAFF	TGTGCCAGCACCCAGGGGCGCGGGACTGAAGCTTTCTTT
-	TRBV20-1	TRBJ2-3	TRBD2	CSARNAGGLPDTQYF	TGCAGTGCTAGAAACGCGGGAGGTCTCCCAGATACGCAGTATTTT
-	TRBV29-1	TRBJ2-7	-	CSVDYRRGGDEQYF	TGCAGCGTTGACTACCGGCGAGGCGGGGACGAGCAGTACTTC
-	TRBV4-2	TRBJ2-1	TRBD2	CASSQAGLASNEQFF	TGTGCCAGCAGCCAGGCCGGACTAGCGAGCAATGAGCAGTTCTTC
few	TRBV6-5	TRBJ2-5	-	CASSSVNRGGSQETQYF	TGTGCCAGCAGTTCCGTTAACAGGGGAGGTTCACAAGAGACCCAGTACTTC
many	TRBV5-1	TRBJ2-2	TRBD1	CASSLAGQGVNTGELFF	TGCGCCAGCAGCTTGGCCGGACAGGGAGTGAACACCGGGGAGCTGTTTTTT
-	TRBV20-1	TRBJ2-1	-	CSAREESFLNEQFF	TGCAGTGCTAGAGAGGAGAGTTTTCTGAATGAGCAGTTCTTC
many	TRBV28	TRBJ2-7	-	CASSLGGAAYEQYF	TGTGCCAGCAGTTTGGGCGGAGCGGCTTACGAGCAGTACTTC
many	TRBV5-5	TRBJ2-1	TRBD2	CASSSDDSGLAGVVPKGSFF	TGTGCCAGCAGCTCGGATGACTCGGGACTAGCGGGAGTAGTCCCGAAGGGCTCGTTCTTC
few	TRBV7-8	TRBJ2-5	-	CASSSLGTPQETQYF	TGTGCCAGCAGCTCTCTGGGGACCCCGCAAGAGACCCAGTACTTC
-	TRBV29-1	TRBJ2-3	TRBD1	CSVKRTGAGDTQYF	TGCAGCGTTAAAAGGACAGGGGCCGGAGATACGCAGTATTTT
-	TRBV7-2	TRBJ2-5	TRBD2	CASSPRTSGGETQYF	TGTGCCAGCAGCCCCCGGACTAGCGGGGGGGAGACCCAGTACTTC
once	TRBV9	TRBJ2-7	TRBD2	CASSVVGTSGNYYEQYF	TGTGCCAGCAGCGTAGTAGGAACTAGCGGGAACTACTACGAGCAGTACTTC
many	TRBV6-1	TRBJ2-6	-	CASLWGGGSGANVLTF	TGTGCCAGCCTTTGGGGAGGGGGCTCTGGGGCCAACGTCCTGACTTTC